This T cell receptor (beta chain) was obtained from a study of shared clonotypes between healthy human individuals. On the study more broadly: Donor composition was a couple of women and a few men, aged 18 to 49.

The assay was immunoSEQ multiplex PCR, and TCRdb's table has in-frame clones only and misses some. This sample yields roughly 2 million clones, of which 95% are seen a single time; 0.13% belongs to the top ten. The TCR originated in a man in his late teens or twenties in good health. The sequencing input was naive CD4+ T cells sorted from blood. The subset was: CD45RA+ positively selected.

The CDR3 loop is CASSPQGARGEKLFF. CDR3 DNA sequence: TGTGCCAGCAGCCCACAGGGGGCGCGGGGTGAAAAACTGTTTTTT. J is TRBJ1-4 and V is TRBV11-2; 9 nucleotides agree with TRBD1. The CDR3 extends over 15 amino acids. CDR1 SGHAT and CDR2 FQNNGV come from the germline V gene. V trimming: 5 bases; J trimming: 7 bases; junction bases outside the gene matches: 8.